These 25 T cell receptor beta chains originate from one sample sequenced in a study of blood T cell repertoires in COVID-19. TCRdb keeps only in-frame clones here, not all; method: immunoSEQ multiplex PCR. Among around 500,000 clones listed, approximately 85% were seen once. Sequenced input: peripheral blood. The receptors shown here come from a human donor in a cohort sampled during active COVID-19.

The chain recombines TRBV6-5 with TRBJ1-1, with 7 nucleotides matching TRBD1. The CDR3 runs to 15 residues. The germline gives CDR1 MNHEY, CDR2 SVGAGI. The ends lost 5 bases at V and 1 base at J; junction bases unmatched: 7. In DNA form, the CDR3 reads TGTGCCAGCAGTAAGACAGGGCAGGGGAACACTGAAGCTTTCTTT. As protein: CASSKTGQGNTEAFF.

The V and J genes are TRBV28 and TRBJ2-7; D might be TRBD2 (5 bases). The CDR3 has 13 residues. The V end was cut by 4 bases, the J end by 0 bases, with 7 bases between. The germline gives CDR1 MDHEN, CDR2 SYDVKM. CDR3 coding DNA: TGTGCCAGCAGTTCGGCGGGCTCCTACGAGCAGTACTTC. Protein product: CASSSAGSYEQYF.

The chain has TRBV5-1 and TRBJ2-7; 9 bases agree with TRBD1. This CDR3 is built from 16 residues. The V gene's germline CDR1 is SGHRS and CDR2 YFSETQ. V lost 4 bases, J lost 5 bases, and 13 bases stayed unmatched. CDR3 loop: CASSRNPGQGRDEQYF. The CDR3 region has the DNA TGCGCCAGCAGCAGGAACCCGGGACAGGGTCGCGACGAGCAGTACTTC.

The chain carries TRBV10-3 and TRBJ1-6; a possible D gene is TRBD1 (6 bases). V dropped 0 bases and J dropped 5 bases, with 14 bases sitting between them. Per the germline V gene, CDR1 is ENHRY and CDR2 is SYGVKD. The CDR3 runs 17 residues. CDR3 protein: CAISESGVGQNNSPLHF. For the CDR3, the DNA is TGTGCCATCAGTGAGTCCGGGGTCGGACAGAATAATTCACCCCTCCACTTT.

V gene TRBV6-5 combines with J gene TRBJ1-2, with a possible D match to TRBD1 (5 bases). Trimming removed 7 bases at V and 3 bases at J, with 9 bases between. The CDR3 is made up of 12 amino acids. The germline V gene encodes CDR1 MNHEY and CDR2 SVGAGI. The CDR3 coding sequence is TGTGCCAGCATGGAAGGGGACTATGGCTACACCTTC. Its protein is CASMEGDYGYTF.

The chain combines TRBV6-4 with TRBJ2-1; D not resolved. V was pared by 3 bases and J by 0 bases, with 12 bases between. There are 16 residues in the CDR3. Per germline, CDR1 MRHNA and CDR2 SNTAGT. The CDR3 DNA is TGTGCCAGCAGTGAGGTGCGAGGCGGCTCCTACAATGAGCAGTTCTTC. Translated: CASSEVRGGSYNEQFF.

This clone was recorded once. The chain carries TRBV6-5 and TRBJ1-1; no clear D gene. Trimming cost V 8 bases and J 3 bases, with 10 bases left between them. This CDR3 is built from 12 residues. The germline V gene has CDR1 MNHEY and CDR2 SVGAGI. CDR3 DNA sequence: TGTGCCAGCTTCCCCCGAGACACTGAAGCTTTCTTT. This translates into CASFPRDTEAFF.

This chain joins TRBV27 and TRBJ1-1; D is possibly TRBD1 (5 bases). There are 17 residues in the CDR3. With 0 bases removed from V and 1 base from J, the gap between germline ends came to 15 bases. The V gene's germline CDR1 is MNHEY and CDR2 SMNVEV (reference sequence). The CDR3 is CASSLSWGGSGNTEAFF. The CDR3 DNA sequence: TGTGCCAGCAGTTTATCGTGGGGGGGTTCAGGGAACACTGAAGCTTTCTTT.

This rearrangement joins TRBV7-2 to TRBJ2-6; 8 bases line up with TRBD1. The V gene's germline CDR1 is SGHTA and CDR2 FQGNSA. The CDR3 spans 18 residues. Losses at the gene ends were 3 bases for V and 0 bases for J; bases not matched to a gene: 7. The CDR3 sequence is CASSFTGTGDSGANVLTF. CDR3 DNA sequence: TGTGCCAGCAGCTTTACCGGGACAGGAGACTCTGGGGCCAACGTCCTGACTTTC.

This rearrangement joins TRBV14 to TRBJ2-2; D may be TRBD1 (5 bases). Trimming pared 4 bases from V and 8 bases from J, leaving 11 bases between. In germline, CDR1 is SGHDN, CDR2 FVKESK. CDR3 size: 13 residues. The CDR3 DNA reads TGTGCCAGCAGCCCCGTAAGGGGAGGGGAGCTGTTTTTT. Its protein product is CASSPVRGGELFF.

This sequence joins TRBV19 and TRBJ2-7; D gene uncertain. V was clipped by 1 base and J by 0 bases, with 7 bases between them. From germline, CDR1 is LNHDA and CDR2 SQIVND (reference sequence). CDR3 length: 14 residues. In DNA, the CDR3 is TGTGCCAGTAGTATAGTGTCCAGCTCCTACGAGCAGTACTTC. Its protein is CASSIVSSSYEQYF.

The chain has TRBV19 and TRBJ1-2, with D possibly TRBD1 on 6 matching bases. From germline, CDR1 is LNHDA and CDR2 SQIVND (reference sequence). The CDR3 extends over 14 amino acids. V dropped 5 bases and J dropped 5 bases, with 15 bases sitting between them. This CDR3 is CASSLLGARYGYTF. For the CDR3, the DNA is TGTGCCAGTAGTCTCCTGGGGGCGCGGTATGGCTACACCTTC.

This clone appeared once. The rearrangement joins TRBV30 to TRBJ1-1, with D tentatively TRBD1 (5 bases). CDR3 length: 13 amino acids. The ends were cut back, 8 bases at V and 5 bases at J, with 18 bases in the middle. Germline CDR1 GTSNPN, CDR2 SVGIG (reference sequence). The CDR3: CAHHQGSWTEAFF. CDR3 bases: TGTGCCCACCACCAGGGATCGTGGACTGAAGCTTTCTTT.

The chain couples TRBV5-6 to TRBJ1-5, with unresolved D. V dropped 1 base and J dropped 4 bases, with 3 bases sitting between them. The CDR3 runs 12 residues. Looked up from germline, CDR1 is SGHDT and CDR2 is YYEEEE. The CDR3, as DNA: TGTGCCAGCAGCTTGCAGAATCAGCCCCAGCATTTT. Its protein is CASSLQNQPQHF.

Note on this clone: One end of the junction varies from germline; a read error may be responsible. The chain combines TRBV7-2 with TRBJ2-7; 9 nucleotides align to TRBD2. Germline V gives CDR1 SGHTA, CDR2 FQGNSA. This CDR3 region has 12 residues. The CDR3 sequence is CASSLSSGRVDF. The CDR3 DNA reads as TGTGCCAGCAGCTTAAGTAGCGGGAGAGTTGACTTC.

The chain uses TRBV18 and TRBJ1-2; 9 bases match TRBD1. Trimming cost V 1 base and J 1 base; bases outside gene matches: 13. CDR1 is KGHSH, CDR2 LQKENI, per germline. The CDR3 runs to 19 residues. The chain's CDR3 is CASSPLSVKGTGINYGYTF. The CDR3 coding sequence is TGTGCCAGCTCACCACTTTCCGTTAAAGGGACAGGGATTAACTATGGCTACACCTTC.

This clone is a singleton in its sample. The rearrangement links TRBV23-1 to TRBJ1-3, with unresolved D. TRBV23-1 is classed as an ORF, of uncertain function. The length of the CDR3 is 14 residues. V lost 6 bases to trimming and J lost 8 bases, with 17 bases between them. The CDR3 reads CASSRSGRRYTIYF. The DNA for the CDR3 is TGCGCCAGCAGCCGATCGGGAAGGCGATACACCATATATTTT.

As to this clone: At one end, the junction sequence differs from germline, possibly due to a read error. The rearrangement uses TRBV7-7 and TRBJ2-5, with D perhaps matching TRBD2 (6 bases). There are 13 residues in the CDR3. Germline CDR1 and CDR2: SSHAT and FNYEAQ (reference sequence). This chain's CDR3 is CASSSGLQETQYF. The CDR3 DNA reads TGTGCTAGCAGCTCGGGACTTCAAGAGACCCAGTACTTC.

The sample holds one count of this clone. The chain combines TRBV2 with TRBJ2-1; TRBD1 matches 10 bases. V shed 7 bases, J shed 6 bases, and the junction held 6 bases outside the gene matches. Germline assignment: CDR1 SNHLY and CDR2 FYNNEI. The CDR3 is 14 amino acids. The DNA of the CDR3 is TGTGCCAGCATTTTTGACAGGGGGCCCAATGAGCAGTTCTTC. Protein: CASIFDRGPNEQFF.

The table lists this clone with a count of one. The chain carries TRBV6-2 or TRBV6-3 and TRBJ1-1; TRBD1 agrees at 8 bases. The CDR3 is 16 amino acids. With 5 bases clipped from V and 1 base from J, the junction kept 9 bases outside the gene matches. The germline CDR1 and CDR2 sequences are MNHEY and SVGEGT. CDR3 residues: CASSQLRTGPNTEAFF. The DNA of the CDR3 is TGTGCCAGCAGTCAACTTCGGACAGGGCCGAACACTGAAGCTTTCTTT.

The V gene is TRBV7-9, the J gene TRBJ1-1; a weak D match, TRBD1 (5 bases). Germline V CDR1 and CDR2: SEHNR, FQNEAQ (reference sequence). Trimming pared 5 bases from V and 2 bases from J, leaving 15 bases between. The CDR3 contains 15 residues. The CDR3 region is CASSLRAGENTEAFF. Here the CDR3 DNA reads TGTGCCAGCAGCCTTCGGGCGGGGGAAAACACTGAAGCTTTCTTT.

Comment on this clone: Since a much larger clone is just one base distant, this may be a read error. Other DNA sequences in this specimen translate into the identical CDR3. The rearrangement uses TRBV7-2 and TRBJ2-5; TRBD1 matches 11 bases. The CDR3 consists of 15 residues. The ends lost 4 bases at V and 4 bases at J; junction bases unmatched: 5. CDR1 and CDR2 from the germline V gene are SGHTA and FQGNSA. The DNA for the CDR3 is TGTGCCAGCAGCTCTCCGGGACAGGGGGGAGAGACCCAGTACTTC. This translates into CASSSPGQGGETQYF.

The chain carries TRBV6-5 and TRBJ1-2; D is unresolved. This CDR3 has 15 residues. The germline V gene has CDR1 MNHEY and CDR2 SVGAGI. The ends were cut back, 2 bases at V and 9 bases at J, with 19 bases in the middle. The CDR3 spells CASSYPLRAGGSYTF. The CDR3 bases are TGTGCCAGCAGTTACCCCCTGAGGGCAGGTGGTAGCTACACCTTC.

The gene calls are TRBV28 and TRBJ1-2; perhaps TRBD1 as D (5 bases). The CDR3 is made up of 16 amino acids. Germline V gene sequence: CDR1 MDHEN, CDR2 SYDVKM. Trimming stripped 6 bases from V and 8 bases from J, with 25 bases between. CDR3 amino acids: CASSPPGLTTSGGYTF. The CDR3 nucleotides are TGTGCCAGCAGCCCTCCGGGACTCACTACTTCCGGGGGCTACACCTTC.

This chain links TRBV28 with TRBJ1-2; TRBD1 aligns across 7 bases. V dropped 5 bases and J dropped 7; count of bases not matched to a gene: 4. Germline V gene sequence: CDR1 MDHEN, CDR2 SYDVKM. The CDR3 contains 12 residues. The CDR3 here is CASSLQGSGYTF. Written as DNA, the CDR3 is TGTGCCAGCAGTCTACAGGGGAGTGGCTACACCTTC.